This TCR beta chain was recorded in a study of cytomegalovirus exposure and HLA in healthy donors. A few counts support this clone. The V and J ends lost 6 bases and 4 bases respectively, with 9 bases between them. Per germline, CDR1 DFQATT and CDR2 SNEGSKA (reference sequence). CDR3 length: 11 residues. Researchers ran the PCR with 60 Vbeta and 13 Jbeta primers. Measured with immunoSEQ multiplex PCR; TCRdb has only the in-frame clones, and not every one. The sample includes around 150,000 clones, about 80% of them seen just once. The chain combines TRBV20-1 with TRBJ1-2; D perhaps matches TRBD1 (5 bases). The receptor's source is a man aged 40-49 years in good health and CMV-seropositive. Sequencing used PBMCs. CDR3 nucleotides: TGCAGTGCATCGGACACCTATGGCTACACCTTC. Translating it yields CSASDTYGYTF.